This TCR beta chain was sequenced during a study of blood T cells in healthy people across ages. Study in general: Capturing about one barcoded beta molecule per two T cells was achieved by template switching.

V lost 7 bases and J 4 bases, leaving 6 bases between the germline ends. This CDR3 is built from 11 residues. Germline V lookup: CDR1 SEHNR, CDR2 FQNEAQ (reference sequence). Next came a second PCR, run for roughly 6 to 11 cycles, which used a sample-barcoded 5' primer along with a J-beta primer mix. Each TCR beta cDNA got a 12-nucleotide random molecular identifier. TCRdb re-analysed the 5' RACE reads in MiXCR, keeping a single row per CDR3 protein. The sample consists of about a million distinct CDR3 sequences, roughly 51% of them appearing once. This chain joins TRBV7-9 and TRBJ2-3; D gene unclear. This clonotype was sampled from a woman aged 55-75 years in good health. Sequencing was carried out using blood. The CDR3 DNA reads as TGTGCCAGCAAATCGGCAGATACGCAGTATTTT. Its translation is CASKSADTQYF. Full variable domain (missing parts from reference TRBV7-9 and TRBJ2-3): DTGVSQNPRHKITKRGQNVTFRCDPISEHNRLYWYRQTLGQGPEFLTYFQNEAQLEKSRLLSDRFSAERPKGSFSTLEIQRTEQGDSAMYLCASKSADTQYFGPGTRLTVL.